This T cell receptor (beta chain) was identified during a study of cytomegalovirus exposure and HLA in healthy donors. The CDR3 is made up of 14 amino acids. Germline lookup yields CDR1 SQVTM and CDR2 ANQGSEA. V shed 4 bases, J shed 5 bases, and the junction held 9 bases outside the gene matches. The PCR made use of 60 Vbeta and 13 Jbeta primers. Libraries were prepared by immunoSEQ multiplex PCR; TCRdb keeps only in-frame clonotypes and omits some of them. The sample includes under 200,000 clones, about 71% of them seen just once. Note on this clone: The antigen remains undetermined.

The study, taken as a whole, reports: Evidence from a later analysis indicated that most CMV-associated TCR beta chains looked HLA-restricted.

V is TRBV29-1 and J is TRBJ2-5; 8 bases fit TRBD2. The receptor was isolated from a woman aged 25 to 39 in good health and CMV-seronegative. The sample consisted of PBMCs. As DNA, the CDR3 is TGCAGCGTTGGGAAGAGCGGGAGTGGGGAGACCCAGTACTTC. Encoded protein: CSVGKSGSGETQYF.